Here is one T cell receptor (beta chain) with its context. Its specificity is unknown. The data are from a study of OX40 agonist ivuxolimab in advanced cancers. Study as a whole: Partial responses were observed in three patients, of whom one had hepatocellular carcinoma and two had cutaneous melanoma. Whole-study results and caveats: Certain nonresponders likewise exhibited a low normalized T-cell clonal expansion. CD4+ and CD8+ blood T cells expanded clonally by week 6 at 0.1 to 3.0 mg/kg.

The ends were cut back, 0 bases at V and 10 bases at J, with 12 bases in the middle. The CDR3 sequence is 13 residues long. From germline, CDR1 is MNHEY and CDR2 SVGAGI. Sequencing was performed with immunoSEQ multiplex PCR; in TCRdb, only in-frame clones are kept and a portion is missing. The table lists about 99,000 clones, about 91% of them singletons. The receptor's source is an adult with an advanced solid tumor such as melanoma, head and neck, liver or kidney cancer. The chain recombines TRBV6-5 with TRBJ2-5; D uncertain. The specimen was CD4+ or CD8+ T cells sorted from blood, collected in a trial of the OX40 agonist ivuxolimab. CDR3 in amino acids: CASSYSGKAYQYF. The CDR3 region has the DNA TGTGCCAGCAGTTACTCCGGAAAAGCCTACCAGTACTTC.